These T cell receptor beta chains were read from a single sample in a study of response to subunit inactivated influenza vaccine. In TCRdb, the RT-PCR reads were re-called with MiXCR into one record per CDR3 protein. The sample includes fewer than 800,000 distinct CDR3 sequences, approximately 15% seen only once; the top ten take around a tenth. The sample was PBMCs from blood, taken 11 to 12 days after vaccination. The receptors derive from a man aged 45 to 65 who received an inactivated influenza vaccine. Each CDR3 is given with its conserved first and last residue. A D gene is named only where the DNA matches it firmly. The listing skips clone size in some rows; elsewhere it reads once, few, many or a size class.

size: few; V: TRBV3-1; D: TRBD2; J: TRBJ2-3; CDR3: CASSHWGTSGNTDTQYF; DNA: TGTGCCAGCAGCCACTGGGGGACTAGCGGAAACACAGATACGCAGTATTTT
size: NA; V: TRBV12-3/TRBV12-4; D: TRBD2; J: TRBJ2-3; CDR3: CASSFEGLAGGDTQYF; DNA: TGTGCCAGCAGTTTTGAGGGACTAGCGGGGGGAGATACGCAGTATTTT
size: NA; V: TRBV19; D: NA; J: TRBJ2-7; CDR3: CASSIFISYEQYF; DNA: TGTGCCAGTAGTATATTTATCTCCTACGAGCAGTACTTC
size: few; V: TRBV7-2; D: NA; J: TRBJ2-3; CDR3: CASNTGLSTDTQYF; DNA: TGTGCCAGCAACACGGGACTCAGCACAGATACGCAGTATTTT
size: NA; V: TRBV24-1; D: NA; J: TRBJ2-2; CDR3: CATSDSGAGELFF; DNA: TGTGCCACCAGTGATTCAGGGGCCGGGGAGCTGTTTTTT
size: few; V: TRBV6-2/TRBV6-3; D: NA; J: TRBJ1-2; CDR3: CASSYTMRIGGYTF; DNA: TGTGCCAGCAGTTACACCATGAGGATAGGTGGCTACACCTTC
size: NA; V: TRBV4-3; D: NA; J: TRBJ2-3; CDR3: CASSLPAGVGTDTQYF; DNA: TGCGCCAGCAGCCTACCCGCCGGGGTAGGCACAGATACGCAGTATTTT
size: many; V: TRBV20-1; D: NA; J: TRBJ1-1; CDR3: CSASRGHTEAFF; DNA: TGCAGTGCTAGCAGGGGACACACTGAAGCTTTCTTT
size: few; V: TRBV6-1; D: TRBD1; J: TRBJ2-7; CDR3: CASRAVGQPQPYF; DNA: TGTGCCAGCAGGGCCGTGGGACAGCCTCAACCGTACTTC
size: few; V: TRBV27; D: TRBD1; J: TRBJ1-2; CDR3: CASSLQDRGYGYTF; DNA: TGTGCCAGCAGCTTACAGGACAGGGGGTATGGCTACACCTTC
size: few; V: TRBV11-2; D: TRBD2; J: TRBJ2-1; CDR3: CASSLDVFGGNEQFF; DNA: TGTGCCAGCAGCTTAGACGTATTCGGGGGGAATGAGCAGTTCTTC
size: many; V: TRBV6-2/TRBV6-3; D: NA; J: TRBJ2-2; CDR3: CAARRGFTGELFF; DNA: TGTGCCGCAAGGAGGGGTTTCACCGGGGAGCTGTTTTTT
size: NA; V: TRBV3-1; D: TRBD1; J: TRBJ2-4; CDR3: CASSQFWTGAKAKNIQYF; DNA: TGTGCCAGCAGCCAATTCTGGACAGGGGCGAAAGCCAAAAACATTCAGTACTTC
size: few; V: TRBV20-1; D: NA; J: TRBJ1-3; CDR3: CSARPAGRNTIYF; DNA: TGCAGTGCTAGACCGGCAGGGCGGAACACCATATATTTT
size: many; V: TRBV4-1; D: NA; J: TRBJ2-7; CDR3: CASSQGGLAAYEQYF; DNA: TGCGCCAGCAGCCAAGGGGGGTTGGCCGCCTACGAGCAGTACTTC
size: few; V: TRBV27; D: TRBD2; J: TRBJ2-1; CDR3: CASSPRTSGITYNEQFF; DNA: TGTGCCAGCAGTCCCCGGACTAGCGGGATCACCTACAATGAGCAGTTCTTC
size: once; V: TRBV6-7; D: NA; J: TRBJ2-2; CDR3: CASSPGCLELFF; DNA: TGTGCCAGCAGTCCGGGGTGCCTAGAGCTGTTTTTT